This TCR beta chain originates from a study of blood T cells in healthy people across ages. The use of a sample-barcoded 5' primer and a J-beta primer mix characterized a second PCR of roughly 6 to 11 cycles. TCRdb analysed the 5' RACE reads with MiXCR anew, one entry per CDR3 protein. The sample holds hundreds of thousands of distinct CDR3 sequences; more than 25% are singletons and the top ten take 15% to 20%. Germline V lookup: CDR1 ENHRY, CDR2 SYGVKD. The CDR3 totals 16 residues. Trimming shortened V by 8 bases and J by 3 bases, and 21 bases separated the two germline ends. General study findings and limits: Age brought a roughly linear fall in TCR beta diversity measured per million T cells. With unsorted PBMCs, a conclusive comparison of naive versus antigen-experienced cells was not possible. More naive CD4+ cells and higher diversity were found in long-lived than in aged donors.

This clonotype was seen repeatedly, ten times or more. Its antigen is as yet unknown. The sequenced sample was blood. The receptor was derived from a woman older than 75 in good health. The chain combines TRBV10-3 with TRBJ2-3; perhaps TRBD1 as D (7 bases). The CDR3 spells CAIGPFDREVTDTQYF. The CDR3 DNA reads TGTGCCATCGGGCCGTTCGACAGGGAGGTGACAGATACGCAGTATTTT.